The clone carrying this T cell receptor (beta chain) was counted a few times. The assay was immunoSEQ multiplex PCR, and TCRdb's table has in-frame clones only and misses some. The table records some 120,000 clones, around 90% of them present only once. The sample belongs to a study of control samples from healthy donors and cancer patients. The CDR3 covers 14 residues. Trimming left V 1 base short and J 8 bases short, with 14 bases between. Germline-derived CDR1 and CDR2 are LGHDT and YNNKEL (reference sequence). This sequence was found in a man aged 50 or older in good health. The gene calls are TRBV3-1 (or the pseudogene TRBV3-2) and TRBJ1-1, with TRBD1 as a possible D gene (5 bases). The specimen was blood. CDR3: CASSQGGGFAEAFF. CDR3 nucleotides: TGTGCCAGCAGCCAAGGCGGGGGATTCGCCGAAGCTTTCTTT.